The present TCR beta chain was sequenced within a study of cytomegalovirus exposure and HLA in healthy donors. Study-wide points: Later genetic work tied a missense DCLRE1C variant to beta-chain V and J trimming. Excluded were some V segments that proved indistinguishable, including TRBV6-2 and TRBV6-3.

As to this clone: The antigen is unknown.

The CDR3 runs to 14 residues. Germline CDR1 is LNHDA and CDR2 is SQIVND (reference sequence). Trimming shortened V by 5 bases and J by 0 bases, and 8 bases separated the two germline ends. PCR was performed using 60 Vbeta and 13 Jbeta primers. The repertoire was sequenced with immunoSEQ multiplex PCR; TCRdb's copy has only in-frame clones and lacks some. The sample carries about 170,000 clones, over 75% recorded once. The sequence came from a female donor in good health and CMV-seronegative. Material: PBMCs. The V call is TRBV19, the J call TRBJ1-5; D not certain. The CDR3 bases are TGTGCCAGTAGTTCCAGTCATAGCAATCAGCCCCAGCATTTT. This translates into CASSSSHSNQPQHF.